This T cell receptor (beta chain) was sequenced in a study of blood T cell repertoires in COVID-19. Overall study context: Sources were T cells, B-cell-depleted T cells, or PBMCs; the material itself was cDNA or gDNA.

The method was immunoSEQ multiplex PCR; TCRdb's version includes in-frame clones alone and lacks a portion of them. The sample has 350,000 to 400,000 clones, nearly 90% seen once; the top ten hold about 6.8%. The TCR sequence derives from a man in his late teens or twenties with active or convalescent COVID-19. The sequenced sample consisted of peripheral blood.

The CDR3 sequence: CASIIQGALSRGYTF. CDR3 coding DNA: TGTGCCAGCATCATACAGGGGGCTCTGTCTCGGGGCTACACCTTC. V is TRBV6-5 and J is TRBJ1-2; the match to TRBD1 covers 9 bases. This CDR3 has 15 residues. From germline, CDR1 is MNHEY and CDR2 SVGAGI. V gave up 7 bases and J gave up 8 bases; unmatched junction bases: 14.